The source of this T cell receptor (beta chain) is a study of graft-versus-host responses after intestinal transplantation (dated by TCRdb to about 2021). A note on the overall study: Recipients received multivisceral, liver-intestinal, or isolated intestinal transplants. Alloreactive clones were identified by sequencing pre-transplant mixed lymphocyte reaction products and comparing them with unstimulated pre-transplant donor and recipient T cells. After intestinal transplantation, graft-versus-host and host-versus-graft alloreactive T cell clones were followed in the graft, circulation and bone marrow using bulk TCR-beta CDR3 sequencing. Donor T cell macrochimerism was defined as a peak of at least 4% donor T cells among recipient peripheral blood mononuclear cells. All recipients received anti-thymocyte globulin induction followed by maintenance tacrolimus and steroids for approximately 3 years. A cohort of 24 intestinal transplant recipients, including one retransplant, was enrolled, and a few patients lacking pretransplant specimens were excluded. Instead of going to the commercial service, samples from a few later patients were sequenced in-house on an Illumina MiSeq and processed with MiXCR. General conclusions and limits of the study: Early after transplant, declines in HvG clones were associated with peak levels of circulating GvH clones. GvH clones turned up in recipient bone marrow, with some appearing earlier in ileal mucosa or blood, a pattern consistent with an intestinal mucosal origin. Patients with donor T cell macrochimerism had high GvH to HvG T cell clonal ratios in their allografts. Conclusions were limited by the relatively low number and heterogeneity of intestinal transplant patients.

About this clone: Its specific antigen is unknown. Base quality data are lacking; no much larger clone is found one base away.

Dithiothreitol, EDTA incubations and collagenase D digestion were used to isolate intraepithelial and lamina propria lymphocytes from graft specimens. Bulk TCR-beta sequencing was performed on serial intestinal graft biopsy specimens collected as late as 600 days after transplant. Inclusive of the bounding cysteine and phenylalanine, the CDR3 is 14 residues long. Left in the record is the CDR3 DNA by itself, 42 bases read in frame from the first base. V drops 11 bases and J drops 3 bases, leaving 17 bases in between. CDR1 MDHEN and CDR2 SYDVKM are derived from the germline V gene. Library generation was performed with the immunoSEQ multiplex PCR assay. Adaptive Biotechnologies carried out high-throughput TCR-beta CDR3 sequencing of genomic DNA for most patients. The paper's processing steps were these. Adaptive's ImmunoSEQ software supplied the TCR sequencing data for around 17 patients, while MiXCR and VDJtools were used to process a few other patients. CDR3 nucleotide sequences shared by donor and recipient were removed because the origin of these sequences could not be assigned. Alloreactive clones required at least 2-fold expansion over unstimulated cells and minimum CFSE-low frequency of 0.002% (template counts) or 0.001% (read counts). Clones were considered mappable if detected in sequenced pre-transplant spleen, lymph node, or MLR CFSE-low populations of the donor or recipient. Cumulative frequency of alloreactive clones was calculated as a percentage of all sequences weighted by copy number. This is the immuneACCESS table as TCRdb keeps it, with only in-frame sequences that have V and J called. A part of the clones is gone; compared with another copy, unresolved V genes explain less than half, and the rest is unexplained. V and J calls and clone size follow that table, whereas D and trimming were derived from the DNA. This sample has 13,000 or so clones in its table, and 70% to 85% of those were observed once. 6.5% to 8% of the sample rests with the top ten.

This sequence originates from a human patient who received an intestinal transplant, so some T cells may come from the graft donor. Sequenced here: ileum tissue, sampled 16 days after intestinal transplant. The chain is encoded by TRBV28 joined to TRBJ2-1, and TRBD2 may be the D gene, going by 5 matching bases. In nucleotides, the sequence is TGTGCCGGTTCTAGCCCCTCCATCTACAATGAGCAGTTCTTC. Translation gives CAGSSPSIYNEQFF.